Listed here are 29 T cell receptor beta chains from one sample, sequenced in a study of CD8 T cells in ankylosing spondylitis. Each CDR3 protein gets one entry after TCRdb re-called the 5' RACE reads with MiXCR. The data show approximately 260,000 distinct CDR3 sequences, 15% to 20% seen once. The sequencing sample was made of blood, either unsorted or a sorted T cell fraction (not recorded which). The origin of the receptors is a male donor with ankylosing spondylitis or in good health (not recorded which).

The J gene is TRBJ2-1, the V gene TRBV19, with 11 nucleotides matching TRBD2. The CDR3 is 16 residues long. Germline V CDR1 and CDR2: LNHDA, SQIVND (reference sequence). V shed 5 bases, J shed 3 bases, and the junction held 6 bases outside the gene matches. The CDR3 loop reads CASSFEGLAVYNEQFF. Written as DNA, the CDR3 is TGTGCCAGTAGTTTCGAGGGACTAGCGGTCTACAATGAGCAGTTCTTC.

The V call is TRBV7-8, the J call TRBJ2-7; 9 positions match TRBD1. Trimming took 5 bases from V and 7 from J; bases not matched to a gene: 3. Germline CDR1 is SGHVS and CDR2 is FQNEAQ. The length of the CDR3 is 12 residues. CDR3 in amino acids: CASSDRGEEQYF. The CDR3 DNA reads as TGTGCCAGCAGCGACAGGGGGGAGGAGCAGTACTTC.

The chain has TRBV29-1 and TRBJ2-7; 9 bases map to TRBD2. Germline loops: CDR1 SQVTM, CDR2 ANQGSEA. Trimming took 3 bases from V and 2 from J; bases not matched to a gene: 2. The CDR3 has 13 amino acids. CDR3 region: CSVETSGAYEQYF. DNA of the CDR3: TGCAGCGTTGAGACTAGCGGCGCCTACGAGCAGTACTTC.

The chain is built from TRBV7-2 and TRBJ2-5; D may be TRBD2 (6 bases). From germline, CDR1 is SGHTA and CDR2 FQGNSA. The CDR3 is made up of 16 amino acids. V was cut by 5 bases and J by 5 bases, with 21 bases left in between. The CDR3 DNA reads as TGTGCCAGCAGCCGCCTCGTTCCCGGGGGATGGGAGACCCAGTACTTC. This gives the protein CASSRLVPGGWETQYF.

The chain couples TRBV20-1 to TRBJ2-7; tentatively, D is TRBD2 (6 bases). V dropped 6 bases and J dropped 1 base, with 19 bases sitting between them. Germline CDR1 is DFQATT and CDR2 is SNEGSKA (reference sequence). This CDR3 is 15 amino acids long. DNA for the CDR3: TGCAGTGCAATCCCCCGGGGCCGGGGGTCCTACGAGCAGTACTTC. Residues: CSAIPRGRGSYEQYF.

Only a few counts were recorded for this clonotype. The V gene is TRBV7-6, the J gene TRBJ2-3, with a tentative D call TRBD2 (5 bases). This CDR3 has 15 residues. CDR1 SGHVS and CDR2 FNYEAQ come from the germline V gene. Trimming pared 0 bases from V and 5 bases from J, leaving 12 bases between. The CDR3: CASSLAGAPLDTQYF. The CDR3, as DNA: TGTGCCAGCAGCTTAGCGGGAGCTCCATTAGATACGCAGTATTTT.

This clonotype appeared a few times. The chain carries TRBV5-1 and TRBJ2-7; D tentatively fits TRBD1 or TRBD2 (6 bases each). The germline V and J ends were trimmed by 0 bases and 2 bases, with 12 bases remaining between them. CDR1 and CDR2 (germline): SGHRS, YFSETQ. This CDR3 region has 15 residues. CDR3 DNA sequence: TGCGCCAGCAGCTTGGGGCCGGGGGCGGCCTACGAGCAGTACTTC. This gives the protein CASSLGPGAAYEQYF.

The rearrangement links TRBV4-3 to TRBJ2-4, with TRBD2 identical over 8 bases. CDR3 size: 17 residues. The V segment lost 0 bases and the J segment 7 bases; nucleotides outside the gene matches: 11. Per germline, CDR1 LGHNA and CDR2 YSLEER. Here the CDR3 DNA reads TGCGCCAGCAGCCAAGACTCCTCCGGGACTAGTCTGAACATTCAGTACTTC. It specifies CASSQDSSGTSLNIQYF.

The chain employs TRBV29-1 and TRBJ2-7; D is undetermined. The CDR3 has 13 residues. Germline assignment: CDR1 SQVTM and CDR2 ANQGSEA. The V gene lost 0 bases and the J gene lost 4 bases, with 10 bases spanning the gap. CDR3 sequence: CSVEEHNGYEQYF. CDR3 coding DNA: TGCAGCGTTGAAGAGCACAATGGGTACGAGCAGTACTTC.

In its sample, this clonotype was seen many times. Relative to the germline gene, one junction end is altered; a read error may explain this. The chain uses TRBV20-1 and TRBJ2-1, with D possibly TRBD2 on 6 matching bases. CDR1 is DFQATT, CDR2 SNEGSKA, per germline (reference sequence). The CDR3 is 15 residues long. CDR3 sequence (DNA): TGCAGTGCTCGAGACAATGGTCTAGCGAGCAATGAGCAGTTCTTC. This codes for CSARDNGLASNEQFF.

This rearrangement joins TRBV9 to TRBJ2-2, with 9 bases matching TRBD1. From germline, CDR1 is SGDLS and CDR2 YYNGEE. V shed 0 bases, J shed 3 bases, and the junction held 6 bases outside the gene matches. CDR3 length equals 17 residues. The CDR3 region has the DNA TGTGCCAGCAGCGTAGGTCAAACAGGGGGCTACACCGGGGAGCTGTTTTTT. Translation: CASSVGQTGGYTGELFF.

This clonotype was detected a few times. J is TRBJ1-4 and V is TRBV7-9, with 7 bases aligning to TRBD1. V was pared by 3 bases and J by 4 bases, with 8 bases of the junction left unmatched. This CDR3 region has 16 residues. Germline V gene lookup returns CDR1 SEHNR and CDR2 FQNEAQ (reference sequence). DNA for the CDR3: TGTGCCAGCAGCTTTCGGTTTGGGACAGTTAATGAAAAACTGTTTTTT. As protein: CASSFRFGTVNEKLFF.

This clonotype was picked up many times. The CDR3 loop is CASSPRDGNQPQHF. DNA for the CDR3: TGCGCCAGCAGCCCCCGGGACGGCAATCAGCCCCAGCATTTT. This rearrangement joins TRBV4-1 to TRBJ1-5, with a tentative D call TRBD1 (5 bases). Trimming removed 4 bases from V and 2 bases from J, with 9 bases in between. The CDR3 consists of 14 residues. CDR1 and CDR2 from the germline V gene are MGHRA and YSYEKL.

This clonotype was seen a handful of times. The chain recombines TRBV4-2 with TRBJ2-7; D not resolved. The V gene's germline CDR1 is LGHNA and CDR2 YNFKEQ. Trimming left V 3 bases short and J 3 bases short, with 9 bases between. The length of the CDR3 is 13 residues. CDR3 loop: CASSQGLVYEQYF. The CDR3 nucleotides are TGTGCCAGCAGCCAGGGTTTAGTCTACGAGCAGTACTTC.

There are a few counts of this clonotype. The chain couples TRBV29-1 to TRBJ2-5, with 10 bases aligning to TRBD1. This CDR3 has 15 residues. Germline trimming cut 6 bases from V and 4 bases from J; bases unmatched to any gene: 11. Germline V CDR1 and CDR2: SQVTM, ANQGSEA. The CDR3 DNA is TGCAGCGTCGCCCTTTGGACAGGGGGTGGAGAGACCCAGTACTTC. Its translation: CSVALWTGGGETQYF.

This clonotype was seen a few times. The chain recombines TRBV5-6 with TRBJ2-1, with 12 bases fitting TRBD2. There are 16 residues in the CDR3. Germline V CDR1 and CDR2: SGHDT, YYEEEE. The J segment lost 3 bases and the V segment lost 4 bases, leaving 5 bases of the junction unmatched. The CDR3 here is CASSLWTSGIYNEQFF. For the CDR3, the DNA is TGTGCCAGCAGCCTGTGGACTAGCGGGATCTACAATGAGCAGTTCTTC.

In this sample, this clonotype turned up many times. The chain links TRBV5-1 to TRBJ2-1; D possibly corresponds to TRBD2 (5 bases). V gave up 6 bases and J gave up 6 bases, with 16 bases separating them. Germline CDR1 and CDR2: SGHRS and YFSETQ. CDR3 size: 14 residues. The CDR3 region has the DNA TGCGCCAGCACATCTAGGGTCGAGGGCAATGAGCAGTTCTTC. Its translation is CASTSRVEGNEQFF.

This clonotype was seen a few times. The V and J genes are TRBV13 and TRBJ1-4; D unresolved. V was cut by 2 bases and J by 5 bases, with 6 bases left in between. The CDR3 has 13 residues. Germline V gives CDR1 PRHDT, CDR2 FYEKMQ (reference sequence). The CDR3 sequence: CASSLHGNEKLFF. CDR3 nucleotides: TGTGCCAGCAGCTTACACGGAAATGAAAAACTGTTTTTT.

V usage is TRBV27 and J usage is TRBJ2-6; no clear D gene. There are 15 residues in the CDR3. The germline V gene has CDR1 MNHEY and CDR2 SMNVEV (reference sequence). The germline V and J ends were trimmed by 3 bases and 1 base, with 7 bases remaining between them. CDR3 sequence: CASSFMASGANVLTF. The CDR3 bases are TGTGCCAGCAGTTTTATGGCTTCTGGGGCCAACGTCCTGACTTTC.

This clonotype was detected a few times. Here the CDR3 reads CASGGGGADTQYF. CDR3 nucleotides: TGTGCCAGCGGCGGTGGGGGAGCAGATACGCAGTATTTT. The chain is built from TRBV2 and TRBJ2-3, with D perhaps assigned TRBD1 or TRBD2 (5 bases each). The length of the CDR3 is 13 residues. V shed 8 bases and J shed 4 bases, with 13 bases lying between them. CDR1 SNHLY and CDR2 FYNNEI come from the germline V gene.

The chain links TRBV6-5 to TRBJ1-2; D is possibly TRBD1 (6 bases). There are 16 residues in the CDR3. Trimming shortened V by 2 bases and J by 4 bases, and 17 bases separated the two germline ends. CDR1 and CDR2 from the germline V gene are MNHEY and SVGAGI. The DNA of the CDR3 is TGTGCCAGCAGTTACGGTCAGACGACAGGCTTCTATGGCTACACCTTC. This codes for CASSYGQTTGFYGYTF.

This clonotype has just a few counts. This chain connects TRBV5-1 to TRBJ2-5; 7 positions agree with TRBD2. J was trimmed by 2 bases and V by 3 bases; bases with no gene match: 16. The CDR3 has 18 residues. Germline V CDR1 and CDR2: SGHRS, YFSETQ. CDR3 protein: CASSYWRGGNSPQETQYF. The CDR3 DNA follows: TGCGCCAGCAGCTATTGGCGCGGGGGAAACTCCCCGCAAGAGACCCAGTACTTC.

About this clonotype itself: The junction departs from germline at one end; a sequencing error may be responsible. V gene TRBV7-7 combines with J gene TRBJ2-1; the match to TRBD1 covers 7 bases. The CDR3 runs 13 residues. CDR1 and CDR2 from the germline V gene are SSHAT and FNYEAQ (reference sequence). CDR3 sequence (DNA): TGTGCTAGCAGCTTAGGCGACAGGGATGAGCAGTTCTTC. It specifies CASSLGDRDEQFF.

This clonotype was picked up a small number of times. The chain has TRBV28 and TRBJ2-1; 9 bases map to TRBD2. Trimming at V came to 3 bases and at J to 8 bases, leaving 8 bases not matched to a gene. From germline, CDR1 is MDHEN and CDR2 SYDVKM. This CDR3 has 15 residues. CDR3 sequence: CASSFLTSGGDEQFF. The CDR3 bases are TGTGCCAGCAGTTTTTTGACTAGCGGTGGCGATGAGCAGTTCTTC.

The chain uses TRBV19 and TRBJ2-4; 7 nucleotides line up with TRBD2. After removal of 3 bases from V and 7 bases from J, the junction contained 0 bases not matched to a gene. CDR1 LNHDA and CDR2 SQIVND come from the germline V gene (reference sequence). The CDR3 is made up of 12 amino acids. The CDR3 DNA is TGTGCCAGTAGTATGGGGGGGAACATTCAGTACTTC. It codes for CASSMGGNIQYF.

This clonotype has a handful of counts. The CDR3 loop is CASSLTEREINIDEQFF. CDR3 nucleotide sequence: TGTGCCAGCAGCTTAACCGAGCGGGAGATTAATATCGATGAGCAGTTCTTC. The V gene is TRBV11-2, the J gene TRBJ2-1, with TRBD2 matching over 8 bases. Germline CDR1 reads SGHAT; CDR2 reads FQNNGV. J lost 8 bases, V lost 2 bases, and 14 bases had no gene match. The CDR3 consists of 17 residues. Looking up the rest from reference TRBV11-2 and TRBJ2-1 gives the full variable domain: EAGVAQSPRYKIIEKRQSVAFWCNPISGHATLYWYQQILGQGPKLLIQFQNNGVVDDSQLPKDRFSAERLKGVDSTLKIQPAKLEDSAVYLCASSLTEREINIDEQFFGPGTRLTVL.

This clonotype was seen repeatedly, ten times or more. The CDR3 loop is CASSLPAGGWTEAFF. The CDR3 nucleotides read TGTGCCAGCAGCTTACCCGCAGGGGGCTGGACTGAAGCTTTCTTT. The V and J genes are TRBV7-9 and TRBJ1-1; the match to TRBD1 covers 8 bases. The V segment lost 2 bases and the J segment 5 bases; nucleotides outside the gene matches: 7. The CDR3 is made up of 15 amino acids. CDR1 and CDR2 from the germline V gene are SEHNR and FQNEAQ (reference sequence).

This clonotype has just a few counts. The genes are TRBV12-3 or TRBV12-4 and TRBJ2-1; D unclear. V lost 3 bases and J lost 9, with 9 bases in between. This CDR3 contains 12 residues. CDR3 in DNA: TGTGCCAGCAGTTTCGGGCGGAGTGAGCAGTTCTTC. It codes for CASSFGRSEQFF.

The J gene is TRBJ2-3, the V gene TRBV10-3; D unclear. Germline V gene data show CDR1 as ENHRY and CDR2 as SYGVKD. The CDR3 totals 15 residues. Trimming took off 2 bases at V and 0 bases at J, with 9 bases between the two ends. In nucleotides, the CDR3 is TGTGCCATCAGTGAGCGGCATGCTAGCACAGATACGCAGTATTTT. Translated: CAISERHASTDTQYF.